Following are 28 T cell receptor beta chains from one sample sequenced in a study of identical twins (dated by TCRdb to the mid-2010s). Libraries came from 5' RACE. The sequencing machine was an Illumina HiSeq 2000. Using fastp trimming at Q25 and MiXCR clonotype assembly, TCRdb reanalyzed the public sequencing data and kept in-frame beta chains. Rows are combined by CDR3 protein, so each entry shows the most common genes and DNA. The sample table shows 600,000 to 800,000 distinct CDR3 sequences, and about 20% are seen once. 4% to 4.5% of the sample is taken by the ten largest. These records were also assigned to another study, of T cells expressing NK-cell markers.

Specimen: PBMCs. The origin of the receptors is a woman younger than 30 in good health.

This clonotype was recorded a few times. This rearrangement joins TRBV5-1 to TRBJ2-7; no definite D call. Deletions cut 4 bases from V and 5 bases from J, with 13 bases between. From germline, CDR1 is SGHRS and CDR2 YFSETQ. The CDR3 has 13 amino acids. Here the CDR3 DNA reads TGCGCCAGCAGCCCAAAGGGCTGGGACGAGCAGTACTTC. Translated: CASSPKGWDEQYF.

This clonotype was detected only a few times. The chain employs TRBV5-1 and TRBJ1-6; tentative D call: TRBD1 (6 bases). Trimming pared 0 bases from V and 7 bases from J, leaving 14 bases between. Germline V gives CDR1 SGHRS, CDR2 YFSETQ. This CDR3 is built from 16 residues. DNA for the CDR3: TGCGCCAGCAGCTTGGCAGACAGGACTCCGAATTCACCCCTCCACTTT. Protein: CASSLADRTPNSPLHF.

CDR3 amino acids: CASTAGAGGSLYNEQFF. CDR3 DNA sequence: TGTGCCAGCACTGCGGGGGCGGGGGGATCACTCTACAATGAGCAGTTCTTC. The genes are TRBV2 and TRBJ2-1; TRBD2 matches 8 bases. The germline CDR1 and CDR2 sequences are SNHLY and FYNNEI. The CDR3 extends over 17 amino acids. Trimming took 7 bases from V and 3 from J; bases not matched to a gene: 14.

This clonotype was counted many times. An end of the junction does not agree with germline; a read error may underlie this. The rearrangement joins TRBV9 to TRBJ2-7, with a weak D call TRBD2 (5 bases). Germline loops: CDR1 SGDLS, CDR2 YYNGEE. The CDR3 consists of 12 residues. The CDR3 is CASSPVAGEQYF. CDR3 DNA: TGCGCCAGCAGCCCCGTCGCGGGCGAGCAGTACTTC.

This clonotype came up a few times. The chain uses TRBV20-1 and TRBJ1-2, with 7 bases fitting TRBD1. CDR1 and CDR2 from the germline V gene are DFQATT and SNEGSKA (reference sequence). The CDR3 totals 12 residues. The CDR3 region has the DNA TGCAGAGGGACAGACACTAACTATGGCTACACCTTC. Protein sequence: CRGTDTNYGYTF.

The chain has TRBV12-3 or TRBV12-4 and TRBJ2-5; tentatively, D is TRBD1 (5 bases). The V and J ends lost 5 bases and 8 bases respectively, with 15 bases between them. The CDR3 runs to 13 residues. This chain's CDR3 is CASSLDIQVTQYF. CDR3 DNA sequence: TGTGCCAGCAGTCTGGACATACAAGTAACCCAGTACTTC.

The V gene is TRBV20-1, the J gene TRBJ2-5; weak D call: TRBD2 (5 bases). CDR1 and CDR2 from the germline V gene are DFQATT and SNEGSKA (reference sequence). Trimming took off 0 bases at V and 4 bases at J, with 12 bases between the two ends. CDR3 length equals 14 residues. CDR3 in amino acids: CSARDRSRGETQYF. The CDR3 nucleotides are TGCAGTGCTAGAGACCGGAGTCGGGGAGAGACCCAGTACTTC.

CDR3 sequence (DNA): TGTGCCAGCAGCGTTTTAGGGTTATCTGGGGCCAACGTCCTGACTTTC. This codes for CASSVLGLSGANVLTF. The V call is TRBV9, the J call TRBJ2-6; D remains ambiguous. V gave up 2 bases and J gave up 1 base, with 10 bases separating them. This CDR3 has 16 residues. Germline V gene lookup returns CDR1 SGDLS and CDR2 YYNGEE.

The CDR3 nucleotides are TGTGCCTGGGGCAACTATGGCTACACCTTC. Protein sequence: CAWGNYGYTF. This chain uses TRBV30 with TRBJ1-2, with no clear D. Germline V gene data show CDR1 as GTSNPN and CDR2 as SVGIG (reference sequence). The CDR3 is 10 amino acids. V was clipped by 5 bases and J by 2 bases, with 3 bases between them.

The rearrangement joins TRBV11-2 to TRBJ2-5; tentatively, D is TRBD1 or TRBD2 (5 bases each). Germline loops: CDR1 SGHAT, CDR2 FQNNGV. The CDR3 totals 17 residues. Between the trimmed V and J ends, which lost 5 bases and 5 bases, there was a span of 24 bases. This CDR3 reads CASSILLQGPPLETQYF. The CDR3 coding sequence is TGTGCCAGCAGCATCCTCCTCCAGGGACCACCTCTGGAGACCCAGTACTTC.

The gene calls are TRBV6-1 and TRBJ2-3; D is tentatively TRBD1 or TRBD2 (6 bases each). This CDR3 spans 16 amino acids. V lost 5 bases to trimming and J lost 7 bases, with 22 bases between them. Germline CDR1 and CDR2: MNHNS and SASEGT. The CDR3, as DNA: TGTGCCAGCAGTAAGGGACAAGGGAGGTTTGTGTATACGCAGTATTTT. This sequence encodes CASSKGQGRFVYTQYF.

V is TRBV7-2 and J is TRBJ2-3; 10 bases are shared with TRBD2. The CDR3 runs 16 residues. Germline-derived CDR1 and CDR2 are SGHTA and FQGNSA. Unmatched junction bases numbered 10, after V lost 6 bases and J lost 4 bases. This CDR3 is CASRRTSGDGADTQYF. The CDR3, as DNA: TGTGCCAGCAGGAGGACTAGCGGAGATGGGGCAGATACGCAGTATTTT.

The chain has TRBV10-3 and TRBJ2-3; a possible D gene is TRBD2 (6 bases). The CDR3 length is 12 residues. Trimming pared 5 bases from V and 4 bases from J, leaving 7 bases between. The germline V gene encodes CDR1 ENHRY and CDR2 SYGVKD. Written as DNA, the CDR3 is TGTGCCATCAGTTGGAGGGCAGATACGCAGTATTTT. Protein sequence: CAISWRADTQYF.

This clonotype was detected ten times or more. V usage is TRBV20-1 and J usage is TRBJ1-1; D may be TRBD1 (5 bases). The ends were cut back, 5 bases at V and 0 bases at J, with 7 bases in the middle. The CDR3 spans 12 residues. The V gene's germline CDR1 is DFQATT and CDR2 SNEGSKA (reference sequence). The CDR3 DNA reads as TGCAGTGCTGGGGCATTGAACACTGAAGCTTTCTTT. Translated, it gives CSAGALNTEAFF.

The V gene is TRBV5-1, the J gene TRBJ2-5; D is uncertain. The germline V gene encodes CDR1 SGHRS and CDR2 YFSETQ. The CDR3 covers 13 residues. The V gene lost 2 bases and the J gene lost 3 bases, with 8 bases spanning the gap. DNA of the CDR3: TGCGCCAGCAGCTTTGCCCCAGAAGAGACCCAGTACTTC. It yields the protein CASSFAPEETQYF. The whole variable domain, remainder taken from reference TRBV5-1 and TRBJ2-5, is KAGVTQTPRYLIKTRGQQVTLSCSPISGHRSVSWYQQTPGQGLQFLFEYFSETQRNKGNFPGRFSGRQFSNSRSEMNVSTLELGDSALYLCASSFAPEETQYFGPGTRLLVL.

There are many counts of this clonotype. The gene calls are TRBV10-2 and TRBJ2-5, with D perhaps TRBD2 (7 bases). The V end was cut by 9 bases, the J end by 4 bases, with 12 bases between. The CDR3 spans 12 residues. Germline CDR1 reads WSHSY; CDR2 reads SAAADI. The DNA of the CDR3 is TGCGCCAGTTCGAGGGGGGGAGAGACCCAGTACTTC. As protein: CASSRGGETQYF.

This chain links TRBV10-3 with TRBJ1-3; D unclear. The CDR3 sequence is 13 residues long. From germline, CDR1 is ENHRY and CDR2 SYGVKD. V was cut by 5 bases and J by 4 bases, with 9 bases left in between. The CDR3 loop reads CAISQTDGNTIYF. In nucleotides, the CDR3 is TGTGCCATCAGTCAGACTGACGGAAACACCATATATTTT.

This sequence joins TRBV27 and TRBJ2-7, with D perhaps being TRBD1 or TRBD2 (6 bases each). Looked up from germline, CDR1 is MNHEY and CDR2 is SMNVEV (reference sequence). V lost 7 bases to trimming and J lost 2 bases, with 18 bases between them. This CDR3 contains 15 residues. CDR3 DNA sequence: TGTGCCAGCAAAAGGGGGGATCTCCAGGCCTACGAGCAGTACTTC. The encoded protein is CASKRGDLQAYEQYF.

This clonotype was detected only a few times. The V gene is TRBV9, the J gene TRBJ1-2, with 11 nucleotides matching TRBD1. There are 15 residues in the CDR3. CDR1 SGDLS and CDR2 YYNGEE come from the germline V gene. J gave up 4 bases and V 3 bases, and 5 bases lay outside the gene matches. In DNA form, the CDR3 reads TGTGCCAGCAGCGCCGGACAGGGGGCTTTCTATGGCTACACCTTC. Translation gives CASSAGQGAFYGYTF.

There are a few counts of this clonotype. V gene TRBV10-3 combines with J gene TRBJ2-3, with a possible D match to TRBD2 (7 bases). The CDR3 runs 17 residues. The ends were cut back, 6 bases at V and 2 bases at J, with 21 bases in the middle. Per the germline V gene, CDR1 is ENHRY and CDR2 is SYGVKD. CDR3: CAISRDLGGVATDTQYF. CDR3 coding DNA: TGTGCCATCAGCCGAGACTTAGGGGGGGTCGCCACAGATACGCAGTATTTT.

V is TRBV12-3 or TRBV12-4 and J is TRBJ2-3; no definite D call. The CDR3 has 15 residues. Trimming took 3 bases from V and 2 from J, leaving 12 bases between them. In nucleotides, the CDR3 is TGTGCCAGCAGTTTTACGGCCGACTTCACAGATACGCAGTATTTT. This gives the protein CASSFTADFTDTQYF.

This clonotype was detected ten times or more. The chain recombines TRBV20-1 with TRBJ2-1; 7 bases align to TRBD1. Losses at the gene ends were 0 bases for V and 7 bases for J; bases not matched to a gene: 12. CDR1 and CDR2 (germline): DFQATT, SNEGSKA (reference sequence). There are 16 residues in the CDR3. In nucleotides, the CDR3 is TGCAGTGCTAGAGATCTATACAGGGGTCTGAAAAATGAGCAGTTCTTC. It translates to CSARDLYRGLKNEQFF.

The chain uses TRBV5-1 and TRBJ2-3; D call uncertain. The germline V gene encodes CDR1 SGHRS and CDR2 YFSETQ. The CDR3 spans 16 residues. The V end was cut by 2 bases, the J end by 0 bases, with 13 bases between. The CDR3 protein is CASSFIRPTSTDTQYF. The CDR3, as DNA: TGCGCCAGCAGCTTCATCAGGCCTACTAGCACAGATACGCAGTATTTT.

This CDR3 is CSAPEGGIYNEQFF. In nucleotides, the CDR3 is TGCAGTGCTCCCGAGGGGGGGATCTACAATGAGCAGTTCTTC. V and J are TRBV20-1 and TRBJ2-1; possible D gene TRBD2, 7 bases. Between the trimmed V and J ends, which lost 5 bases and 3 bases, there was a span of 14 bases. The CDR3 runs 14 residues. Germline CDR1 DFQATT, CDR2 SNEGSKA (reference sequence).

The chain combines TRBV29-1 with TRBJ1-4; D is undetermined. Germline assignment: CDR1 SQVTM and CDR2 ANQGSEA. V dropped 1 base and J dropped 6 bases, with 9 bases sitting between them. The CDR3 extends over 13 amino acids. The CDR3 nucleotides are TGCAGCGTTGAAGGCTACGGCGATGAAAAACTGTTTTTT. Protein: CSVEGYGDEKLFF.

The chain carries TRBV7-9 and TRBJ1-5; the D gene is possibly TRBD1 (5 bases). Trimming pared 5 bases from V and 10 bases from J, leaving 18 bases between. The CDR3 has 14 residues. CDR1 SEHNR and CDR2 FQNEAQ come from the germline V gene (reference sequence). The CDR3 loop is CASSRQGSNHPQHF. The CDR3 nucleotides read TGTGCCAGCAGCCGTCAGGGTAGCAACCATCCCCAGCATTTT.

For the CDR3, the DNA is TGTGCCTGGATTGCGGGACTAGCAGGCTACAATGAGCAGTTCTTC. It specifies CAWIAGLAGYNEQFF. This chain uses TRBV30 with TRBJ2-1, with 9 nucleotides matching TRBD2. The CDR3 extends over 15 amino acids. The trim removed 4 bases at V and 3 bases at J, leaving 7 bases unmatched. The germline V gene has CDR1 GTSNPN and CDR2 SVGIG (reference sequence).

The sample holds a few counts of this clonotype. The chain couples TRBV5-1 to TRBJ2-3; 13 positions agree with TRBD2. Germline V CDR1 and CDR2: SGHRS, YFSETQ. J lost 7 bases, V lost 4 bases, and 6 bases had no gene match. The CDR3 spans 15 residues. The CDR3 reads CASSLGTSGKNTQYF. CDR3 DNA: TGCGCCAGCAGCCTCGGGACTAGCGGGAAAAATACGCAGTATTTT.